These 4 T cell receptor beta chains were all obtained from the same sample, sequenced in a study of STAT3 mutations in large granular lymphocyte leukemia. Points from the study as a whole: At least one immunodominant TCR beta clonotype appeared in every T-cell large granular lymphocyte leukemia patient.

Libraries were prepared by immunoSEQ multiplex PCR; TCRdb keeps only in-frame clonotypes and omits some of them. The data hold under 7,000 clones, with around four fifths observed a single time. No antigen has been assigned to these receptors. Sequences were obtained from peripheral blood mononuclear cells. These receptors came from a man aged 35 to 55 with T-cell large granular lymphocyte leukemia. Some clones in this sample may be carry-over from other donors' samples.

The gene calls are TRBV20-1 and TRBJ2-7, with D tentatively TRBD2 (6 bases). The CDR3 sequence is 11 residues long. V lost 5 bases and J 4 bases, leaving 9 bases between the germline ends. Germline CDR1 and CDR2: DFQATT and SNEGSKA (reference sequence). The CDR3 loop reads CSALGTYEQYF. The DNA of the CDR3 is TGCAGTGCTCTAGGGACTTACGAGCAGTACTTC.

In its sample, this clone was seen once. V and J are TRBV7-2 and TRBJ1-5, with TRBD1 matching 7 bases. The V segment lost 4 bases and the J segment 1 base; nucleotides outside the gene matches: 4. Germline assignment: CDR1 SGHTA and CDR2 FQGNSA. This CDR3 is built from 15 residues. CDR3 DNA sequence: TGTGCCAGCAGCTCCCAGGGGGGGAGCAATCAGCCCCAGCATTTT. Its protein is CASSSQGGSNQPQHF.

Points on this clone: One junction end does not reproduce the germline sequence, and a read error may be involved. The chain employs TRBV7-7 and TRBJ2-5; a weak D match, TRBD1 (6 bases). Germline V gives CDR1 SSHAT, CDR2 FNYEAQ (reference sequence). The CDR3 runs 14 residues. For the CDR3, the DNA is TGTGCTAGCAGCTTAGCAGTAGGGGACAAGACCCAGTACTTC. The encoded protein is CASSLAVGDKTQYF.

This clone was seen only a few times. The CDR3 region is CASSNDRGRQPQHF. CDR3 DNA sequence: TGCGCCAGCAGCAACGACAGGGGCCGTCAGCCCCAGCATTTT. The rearrangement links TRBV10-2 to TRBJ1-5, with TRBD1 identical over 8 bases. Germline trimming cut 6 bases from V and 6 bases from J; bases unmatched to any gene: 7. The CDR3 loop spans 14 amino acids. Per germline, CDR1 WSHSY and CDR2 SAAADI.